This TCR beta chain was sequenced during a study of beta chain features in type 1 diabetes. Germline loops: CDR1 SNHLY, CDR2 FYNNEI. The CDR3 is 15 amino acids. Trimming at V came to 10 bases and at J to 2 bases, leaving 12 bases not matched to a gene. Once sorted, every population was more than 98% pure. This clone was detected a few times. The antigen is undetermined. Points from the study as a whole: People with Type 1 diabetes carried modestly yet significantly shorter TCRB CDR3s in all four CD4+ subsets. Equally in patients and controls, shorter templates might have been favored by PCR. High TCR expression in some cells could lead to their over-representation in cDNA sequencing.

Since all of the isolated RNA was reverse transcribed, expressed TCRB transcripts were what got sequenced. There were about 3.57 million reads on average in the naive, central memory and regulatory T cell samples. The method was immunoSEQ multiplex PCR; TCRdb's version includes in-frame clones alone and lacks a portion of them. The repertoire holds more than 250,000 clones, 20% seen once, with 0.028% in the top ten. The chain employs TRBV2 and TRBJ2-3; 7 bases fit TRBD2. This TCR was sampled from a woman in her thirties or forties with type 1 diabetes. The sample taken for sequencing was naive CD4+ T cells from blood. The CDR3 nucleotides read TGTGCCAACGACCTGGTACGGGGGGTCACAGATACGCAGTATTTT. Translated, it gives CANDLVRGVTDTQYF.